This T cell receptor beta chain is drawn from a study of OX40 agonist ivuxolimab in advanced cancers. In the study overall: The costimulatory receptor OX40 (CD134) was targeted by ivuxolimab, a fully human IgG2 agonistic monoclonal antibody. Intravenous ivuxolimab was administered to patients every 2 weeks at six dose levels: 0.01, 0.1, 0.3, 1.5, 3 and 10 mg/kg. Of the 50 to 55 patients in dose escalation, about 20 had hepatocellular carcinoma, approximately 15 had melanoma, 9 had renal cell carcinoma and 9 had head and neck cancer. In the dose-escalation cohort, approximately 83% of patients were male, and the mean age was 60 years with a range of roughly 20 to 79. Patients were allowed to have had prior anti-PD-1, anti-PD-L1 or anti-CTLA-4 therapy, and less than 45% of the dose-escalation patients had previously received checkpoint inhibitors. Three dose-escalation patients achieved partial responses, one with hepatocellular carcinoma and two with cutaneous melanoma. The purpose of peripheral TCRbeta sequencing was to test whether ivuxolimab changed TCR sequence diversity and led to clonal T-cell expansion. The monotherapy dose-escalation portion (N ≈ 52 patients) of the phase I ivuxolimab trial is reported in the paper.

Turning to this clone: Its specific antigen is unknown. No base qualities exist here, and no much larger clone lies one base off it.

Patients with autoimmune disease history or receiving systemic immunosuppression were excluded from the trial. Peripheral blood for TCR sequencing was collected from all dose cohorts at baseline, on cycle 4 day 1, and on cycle 7 day 1. Samples came from an open-label, multicenter, first-in-human phase I dose-escalation trial of ivuxolimab. The trial enrolled adults with locally advanced or metastatic head and neck squamous cell, hepatocellular, melanoma or renal cell carcinoma. Before TCR sequencing, CD4+ and CD8+ T cells were separately sorted from peripheral blood. For sequencing of the TCRbeta CDR3 region, genomic DNA was extracted from the sorted cells. The immunoSEQ Assay was used for sequencing of TCRbeta CDR3 regions. TCRdb retrieved this table from immuneACCESS and kept in-frame rearrangements only. Not all clones are present; in checked studies, unresolved V genes account for under half, and no reason is known for the remainder. Present in this sample are 45,000 to 60,000 clones, approximately 90% of which were seen just once. Jointly, the top ten make up roughly 13% of the sample.

Here is what the overall study found, with its caveats: In partial responders in the 0.1-3.0 mg/kg groups, normalized peripheral clonal expansion was found to be among the lowest, especially among CD8+ T cells. At doses of 0.1 to 3.0 mg/kg, clonal expansion of both CD4+ and CD8+ blood T cells was observed from baseline to week 6. After ivuxolimab, CD8+ T cells had more expanded clones than CD4+ T cells on average. Low levels of normalized T-cell clonal expansion were also seen in some nonresponding patients. Which antigens the clonally expanded peripheral T cells were specific for was not determined.

The CDR3 numbers 15 residues from cysteine through phenylalanine. Here the CDR3 DNA is all that survives: 45 bases in frame from base 1. V and J are trimmed by 0 bases and 2 bases, and the gene matches miss 4 bases of the junction. CDR1 and CDR2, per the germline V gene (reference sequence), are MNHNY and SVGAGI. This clonotype was sampled from an adult with an advanced solid tumor such as melanoma, head and neck, liver or kidney cancer. The chain joins TRBV6-6 to TRBJ2-7, with 7 bases aligning to TRBD2. Here the sequenced sample was CD4+ or CD8+ T cells sorted from blood, taken in a trial of the OX40 agonist ivuxolimab. CDR3 loop: CASSYSKRGTYEQYF. Here is the DNA: TGTGCCAGCAGTTACTCGAAGCGGGGAACCTACGAGCAGTACTTC.